Shown below are 3 T cell receptor beta chains from a single sample sequenced in a study of blood T cell repertoires in COVID-19. The protocol was immunoSEQ multiplex PCR, while the TCRdb copy is restricted to in-frame clones and leaves out a portion. The top ten hold about a sixth of the sample, which has 50,000 to 60,000 clones, about 83% seen once. The sequenced material came from peripheral blood. All receptors derive from a man aged 35-49 years with acute or convalescent COVID-19.

This clone was recorded only once. The gene calls are TRBV19 and TRBJ1-2, with no clear D. The CDR3 consists of 11 residues. CDR1 LNHDA and CDR2 SQIVND come from the germline V gene (reference sequence). V lost 6 bases and J lost 8, with 10 bases in between. The CDR3 loop is CASRERGGYTF. DNA of the CDR3: TGTGCCAGTAGAGAGAGAGGCGGCTACACCTTC.

V gene TRBV15 combines with J gene TRBJ1-2; tentatively, D is TRBD1 (6 bases). The V and J ends lost 1 base and 8 bases respectively, with 8 bases between them. Per germline, CDR1 LNHNV and CDR2 YYDKDF (reference sequence). The CDR3 consists of 12 residues. CDR3 bases: TGTGCCACCAGCAGAGTGGGGGCCGGCTACACCTTC. As protein: CATSRVGAGYTF.

The J gene is TRBJ2-5, the V gene TRBV7-9, with 8 bases that match TRBD2. The CDR3 runs 13 residues. Germline-derived CDR1 and CDR2 are SEHNR and FQNEAQ (reference sequence). Trimming cost V 5 bases and J 3 bases; bases outside gene matches: 2. CDR3 sequence: CASSRGGKETQYF. CDR3 in DNA: TGTGCCAGCAGCCGCGGGGGGAAAGAGACCCAGTACTTC. Variable domain in full (rest from reference TRBV7-9 and TRBJ2-5): DTGVSQNPRHKITKRGQNVTFRCDPISEHNRLYWYRQTLGQGPEFLTYFQNEAQLEKSRLLSDRFSAERPKGSFSTLEIQRTEQGDSAMYLCASSRGGKETQYFGPGTRLLVL.